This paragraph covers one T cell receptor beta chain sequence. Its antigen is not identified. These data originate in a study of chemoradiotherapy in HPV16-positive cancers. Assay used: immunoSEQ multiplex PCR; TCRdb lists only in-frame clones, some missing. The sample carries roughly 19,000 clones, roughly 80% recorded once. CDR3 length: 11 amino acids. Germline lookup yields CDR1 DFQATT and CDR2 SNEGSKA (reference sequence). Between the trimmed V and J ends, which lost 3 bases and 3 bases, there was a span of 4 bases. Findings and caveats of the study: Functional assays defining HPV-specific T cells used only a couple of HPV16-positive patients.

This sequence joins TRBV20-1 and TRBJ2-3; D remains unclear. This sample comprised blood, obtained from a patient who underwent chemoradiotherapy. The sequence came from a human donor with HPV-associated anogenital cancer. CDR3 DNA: TGCAGTGCTAGGGGAACAGATACGCAGTATTTT. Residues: CSARGTDTQYF.